This T cell receptor beta chain is drawn from a study of blood T cell repertoires in COVID-19. Across the study: Acute-phase and convalescent COVID-19 samples originated in the United States, Italy and Spain. PBMCs, B-cell-depleted T cells, or T cells provided the cDNA or gDNA that made up the material.

V lost 4 bases, J lost 4 bases, and 17 bases lay in between. The CDR3 covers 15 residues. How the authors handled the data: Amplification from reference gene primers served as the basis for estimated nucleated cell counts. Using immunoSEQ multiplex PCR, the repertoire was profiled, and TCRdb retains in-frame clones only, with some absent. V and J calls and clone size are as listed in that table; D and trimming were resolved from the DNA. Of about 240,000 clones in the sample, approximately 85% were seen once. The J gene is TRBJ1-2, the V gene TRBV5-3; possibly TRBD1 for D (5 bases). TRBV5-3 is sorted into the ORF group, with uncertain function. The origin of this receptor is a woman aged 60-70 years with active or convalescent COVID-19. The material sequenced was peripheral blood. CDR3 amino acids: CARSPRTGDTYGYTF. The CDR3 DNA sequence: TGTGCCAGAAGCCCCAGGACGGGGGATACCTATGGCTACACCTTC.